This is a list of T cell receptor beta chains from one sample in a study of CD8+ T cells in alopecia areata. Sequenced by immunoSEQ multiplex PCR; TCRdb stores in-frame clones only, minus some. The sample yields 37,000 or so clones, under 65% seen once. The sample comprised CD4+ Tregs sorted from blood. These receptors came from a human donor with alopecia areata. The CDR3 runs from the conserved cysteine through the conserved F or W. Fields, in order: D gene, V gene, J gene, clone size, CDR3 DNA, CDR3 protein. D genes are given only for firm matches. A clone size is listed for some rows: how often the clone was seen (once, few, many), or a class if it is expanded.

>-|TRBV5-1|TRBJ1-5|-
TGCGCCAGCAGCGTTGGAGAGGGTCAGCCCCAGCATTTT
CASSVGEGQPQHF
>-|TRBV28|TRBJ2-3|-
TGTGCCAGCAGTACACGACAGTCCCACTCGCAGTATTTT
CASSTRQSHSQYF
>-|TRBV7-2|TRBJ1-2|few
TGTGCCAGCAGCTTAGGGCAGGATAACTATGGCTACACCTTC
CASSLGQDNYGYTF
>-|TRBV6-5|TRBJ2-2|-
TGTGCCAGCAGTTACGAAGGTGGTATTCCCGGGGAGCTGTTTTTT
CASSYEGGIPGELFF
>-|TRBV7-2|TRBJ2-7|-
TGTGCCAGCAGCCTCGGACTATTGAACGCCTACGAGCAGTACTTC
CASSLGLLNAYEQYF
>-|TRBV11-2|TRBJ2-7|-
TGTGCCAGCAGCTTCCTCGCAGGGGAAACCTACGAGCAGTACTTC
CASSFLAGETYEQYF
>TRBD1|TRBV4-3|TRBJ2-3|-
TGCGCCAGCAGCCAAACCGGGACAGGGACAGATACGCAGTATTTT
CASSQTGTGTDTQYF
>-|TRBV7-9|TRBJ1-6|-
TGTGCCAGCAGCTTACAGGGGTTAAATTCACCCCTCCACTTT
CASSLQGLNSPLHF
>-|TRBV6-5|TRBJ1-1|-
TGTGCCAGCAGTTACTCGGGGGATCCGAACACTGAAGCTTTCTTT
CASSYSGDPNTEAFF
>-|TRBV5-1|TRBJ2-5|-
TGCGCCAGCCGAAAAGTGGGAGAGACCCAGTACTTC
CASRKVGETQYF
>TRBD1|TRBV25-1|TRBJ2-7|-
TGTGCCAGCAGTGACCCCGCAGGGGGCATTTACGAGCAGTACTTC
CASSDPAGGIYEQYF
>-|TRBV6-6|TRBJ1-2|few
TGTGCCAGCAGTTACTCCGGGCGATCAAACTATGGCTACACCTTC
CASSYSGRSNYGYTF
>-|TRBV18|TRBJ1-5|once
TGTGCCAGCTCAGAGGACTTGGGCAATCAGCCCCAGCATTTT
CASSEDLGNQPQHF
>-|TRBV5-1|TRBJ2-2|-
TGCGCCAGCAGTATTCTGAACACCGGGGAGCTGTTTTTT
CASSILNTGELFF
>TRBD1|TRBV7-3|TRBJ1-2|-
TGTGCCAGCAGCGCCGGACAGGGCCCTAGAGGCTACACCTTC
CASSAGQGPRGYTF
>-|TRBV7-9|TRBJ2-7|-
TGTGCCAGCAGCTTACACTCCTACGAGCAGTACTTC
CASSLHSYEQYF
>-|TRBV9|TRBJ2-7|-
TGTGCCAGCAGCTATCGGACGGACCCTTCCTACGAGCAGTACTTC
CASSYRTDPSYEQYF
>-|TRBV7-3|TRBJ1-5|-
TGTGCCAGCAGTGAGGGGCCGAATCAGCCCCAGCATTTT
CASSEGPNQPQHF
>-|TRBV23-1|TRBJ2-5|few
TGCGCCAGCAGTCAATCGTATCGTGGCAGCAGCGGGGAGACCCAGTACTTC
CASSQSYRGSSGETQYF
>-|TRBV7-2|TRBJ2-1|-
TGTGCCAGCAGCTTAGCGGCCAATCGGGCGCAGAATGAGCAGTTCTTC
CASSLAANRAQNEQFF
>TRBD2|TRBV28|TRBJ2-5|-
TGTGCCAGCAGGTCGAGGGGCGGGAGAAGCTATGAGACCCAGTACTTC
CASRSRGGRSYETQYF
>TRBD2|TRBV7-2|TRBJ2-4|-
TGTGCCAGCAGCCGGGGGAGGGCGGAAAACATTCAGTACTTC
CASSRGRAENIQYF
>TRBD1|TRBV29-1|TRBJ2-7|-
TGCAGCGTGTACAGGGGGTACGAGCAGTACTTC
CSVYRGYEQYF
>-|TRBV7-2|TRBJ2-5|-
TGTGCCAGCAGCTTACGCAGGGGAGGGGAGACCCAGTACTTC
CASSLRRGGETQYF
>TRBD2|TRBV2|TRBJ2-5|few
TGTGCCAGCAGGGTAGCGGGAGAGGTGGAGACCCAGTACTTC
CASRVAGEVETQYF
>-|TRBV5-1|TRBJ1-2|-
TGCGCCAGCAGCCCAGGGACTACCGGCTACACCTTC
CASSPGTTGYTF
>TRBD2|TRBV28|TRBJ2-3|few
TGTGCCAGCAGTAGAGGACTAGCGGGTCTCACAGATACGCAGTATTTT
CASSRGLAGLTDTQYF